This T cell receptor beta chain was captured in a study of blood T cells in healthy people across ages. Study-wide findings and caveats: Versus aged donors, long-lived donors had higher diversity and more naive CD4+ cells. Age showed a roughly linear inverse relationship with TCR beta diversity per million T cells.

The CDR3 consists of 13 residues. CDR1 is DFQATT, CDR2 SNEGSKA, per germline (reference sequence). Trimming left V 6 bases short and J 5 bases short, with 14 bases between. PCR was performed a second time for roughly 7 to 12 cycles using a sample-barcoded 5' primer and a J-beta primer mix. Tagging of each cDNA molecule was performed by a template-switch adaptor with 12 random nucleotides. TCRdb fed the 5' RACE reads into MiXCR, producing one record per CDR3 protein. This table has hundreds of thousands of distinct CDR3 sequences, approximately 30% appearing once. This clonotype was seen repeatedly, ten times or more. Antigen unknown. Total RNA, at least 5 micrograms per sample, was extracted from PBMCs.

This chain uses TRBV20-1 with TRBJ2-4; possible D gene TRBD1, 5 bases. This sequence originates from an elderly woman in good health. The sequencing input was blood. The CDR3 sequence: CSASTARQNIQYF. The CDR3 DNA sequence: TGCAGTGCCTCGACAGCTCGCCAAAACATTCAGTACTTC.